The sequence of this TCR beta chain was determined in a study of T cell repertoires in cytomegalovirus infection. Study-level findings and limits: Cumulated frequencies of public TCR beta families served to identify carriers of CMV plus the relevant HLA. The response measured ex vivo was dominated by TCR beta clonotypes (HLA-C-restricted and CMV-specific).

TCRdb reprocessed the reads with MiXCR, giving one entry per CDR3 protein. The data contain tens of thousands of distinct CDR3 sequences, approximately 22% of them singletons. CDR3 size: 12 residues. The germline gives CDR1 MNHNS, CDR2 SASEGT. The V gene lost 5 bases and the J gene lost 6 bases, with 11 bases spanning the gap. This clonotype was picked up a small number of times. Its cognate antigen is unknown. V gene TRBV6-1 combines with J gene TRBJ2-7, with a weak D call TRBD1 (6 bases). This clonotype was sampled from a human donor in good health (CMV status not recorded). Some clones in this sample may be carry-over from other donors' samples. Sequencing was carried out using PBMCs, sequenced either directly or after in vitro stimulation (not recorded which). The CDR3 region is CASSQGRAEQYF. The CDR3 coding sequence is TGTGCCAGCAGTCAGGGGCGGGCCGAGCAGTACTTC.